Ten or more counts support the clone carrying this TCR beta chain. In germline, CDR1 is SGHKS, CDR2 YYEKEE (reference sequence). This CDR3 contains 15 residues. V was pared by 4 bases and J by 4 bases, with 8 bases of the junction left unmatched. This sample is drawn from a study of CD8+CD57+ T cells in acquired aplastic anemia. As for the study in general: Recorded DNA amounts for sorted CD4+ and CD8+ cells had an average of 3.2 ug. CD4+ cell libraries from healthy donors averaged roughly 10 million reads.

Genomic DNA was employed as the template in profiling TCR beta VDJ and CDR3. TCRdb used MiXCR to reprocess the reads, holding one entry per CDR3 protein. Of hundreds of thousands of distinct CDR3 sequences listed, 55% to 75% are singletons. Sequencing used sorted CD4+, CD8+, or CD8+CD57+ T cells (not recorded which) from PBMCs. The chain uses TRBV5-5 and TRBJ1-1, with 9 bases fitting TRBD1. The TCR comes from a human donor in good health, serving as a control. The CDR3 DNA follows: TGTGCCAGCAGCCCTGACAGGGGGAGGATCACTGAAGCTTTCTTT. This gives the protein CASSPDRGRITEAFF. The full variable domain, its missing parts supplied by reference TRBV5-5 and TRBJ1-1, is DAGVTQSPTHLIKTRGQQVTLRCSPISGHKSVSWYQQVLGQGPQFIFQYYEKEERGRGNFPDRFSARQFPNYSSELNVNALLLGDSALYLCASSPDRGRITEAFFGQGTRLTVV.